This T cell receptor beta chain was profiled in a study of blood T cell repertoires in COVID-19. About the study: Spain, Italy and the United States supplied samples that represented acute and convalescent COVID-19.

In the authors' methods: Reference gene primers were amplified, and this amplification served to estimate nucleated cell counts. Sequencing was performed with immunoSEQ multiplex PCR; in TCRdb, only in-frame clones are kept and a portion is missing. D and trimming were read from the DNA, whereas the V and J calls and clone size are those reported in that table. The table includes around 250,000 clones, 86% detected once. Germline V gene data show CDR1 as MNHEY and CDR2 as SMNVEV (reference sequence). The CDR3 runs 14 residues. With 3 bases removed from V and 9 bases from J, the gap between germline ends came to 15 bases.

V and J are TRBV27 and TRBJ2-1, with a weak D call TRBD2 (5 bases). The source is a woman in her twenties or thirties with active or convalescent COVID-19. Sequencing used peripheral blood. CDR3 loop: CASSFSLVPGEQFF. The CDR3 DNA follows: TGTGCCAGCAGTTTTTCACTAGTCCCTGGTGAGCAGTTCTTC.